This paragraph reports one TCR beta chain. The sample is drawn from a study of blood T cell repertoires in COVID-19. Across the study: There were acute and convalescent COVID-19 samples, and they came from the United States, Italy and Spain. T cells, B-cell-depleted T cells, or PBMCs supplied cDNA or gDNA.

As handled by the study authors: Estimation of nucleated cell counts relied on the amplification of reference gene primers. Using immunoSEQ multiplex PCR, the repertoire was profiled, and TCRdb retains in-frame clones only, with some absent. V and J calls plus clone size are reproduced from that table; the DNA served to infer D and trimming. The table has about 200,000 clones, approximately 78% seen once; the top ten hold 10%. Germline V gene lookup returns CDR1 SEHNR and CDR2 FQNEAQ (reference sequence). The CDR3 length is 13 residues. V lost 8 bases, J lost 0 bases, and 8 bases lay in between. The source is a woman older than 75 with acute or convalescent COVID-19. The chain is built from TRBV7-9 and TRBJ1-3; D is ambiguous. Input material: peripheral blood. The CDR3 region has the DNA TGTGCCAGCGCTCGGGGCTCTGGAAACACCATATATTTT. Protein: CASARGSGNTIYF.